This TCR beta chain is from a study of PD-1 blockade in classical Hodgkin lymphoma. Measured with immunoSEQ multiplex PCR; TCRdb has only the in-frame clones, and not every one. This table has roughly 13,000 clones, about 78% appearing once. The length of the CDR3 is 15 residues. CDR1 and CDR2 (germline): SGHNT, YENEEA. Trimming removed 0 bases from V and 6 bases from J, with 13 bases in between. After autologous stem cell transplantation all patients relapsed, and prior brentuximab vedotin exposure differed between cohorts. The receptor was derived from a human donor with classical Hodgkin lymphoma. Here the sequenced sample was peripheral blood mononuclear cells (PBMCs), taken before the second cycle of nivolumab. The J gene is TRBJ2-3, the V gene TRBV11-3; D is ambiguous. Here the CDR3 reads CASSLDGGGTDTQYF. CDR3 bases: TGTGCCAGCAGCTTAGATGGTGGCGGTACGGATACGCAGTATTTT. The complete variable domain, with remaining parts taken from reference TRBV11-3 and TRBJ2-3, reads EAGVVQSPRYKIIEKKQPVAFWCNPISGHNTLYWYLQNLGQGPELLIRYENEEAVDDSQLPKDRFSAERLKGVDSTLKIQPAELGDSAVYLCASSLDGGGTDTQYFGPGTRLTVL.